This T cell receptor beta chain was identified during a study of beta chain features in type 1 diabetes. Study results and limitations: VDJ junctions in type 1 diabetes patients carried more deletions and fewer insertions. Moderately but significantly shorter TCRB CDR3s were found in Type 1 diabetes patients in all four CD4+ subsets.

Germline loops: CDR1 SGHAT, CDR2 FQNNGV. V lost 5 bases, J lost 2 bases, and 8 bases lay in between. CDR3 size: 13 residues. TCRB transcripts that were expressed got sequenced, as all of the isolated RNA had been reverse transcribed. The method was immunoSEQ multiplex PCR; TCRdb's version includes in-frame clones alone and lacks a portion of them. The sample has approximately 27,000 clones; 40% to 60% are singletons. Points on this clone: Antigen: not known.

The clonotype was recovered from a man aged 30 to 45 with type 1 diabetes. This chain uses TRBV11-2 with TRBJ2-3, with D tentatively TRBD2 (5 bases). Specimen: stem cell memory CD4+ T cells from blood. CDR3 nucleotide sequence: TGTGCCAGCAGCGCTCGGGACACAGATACGCAGTATTTT. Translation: CASSARDTDTQYF.